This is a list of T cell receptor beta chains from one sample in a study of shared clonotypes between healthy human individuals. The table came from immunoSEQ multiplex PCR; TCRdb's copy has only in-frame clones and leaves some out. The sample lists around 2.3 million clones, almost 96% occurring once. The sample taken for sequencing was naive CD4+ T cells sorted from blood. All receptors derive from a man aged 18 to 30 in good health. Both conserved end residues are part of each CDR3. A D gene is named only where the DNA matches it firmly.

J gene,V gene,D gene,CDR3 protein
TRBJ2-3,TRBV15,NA,CATSRRLGEFLGDTQYF
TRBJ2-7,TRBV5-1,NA,CASSLGLADSYEQYF
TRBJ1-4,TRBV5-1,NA,CASSLGGSTNEKLFF
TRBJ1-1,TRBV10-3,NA,CAISLELGNTEAFF
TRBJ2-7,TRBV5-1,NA,CASSLVGSLSYEQYF
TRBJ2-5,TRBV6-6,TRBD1,CASRQTGGETQYF
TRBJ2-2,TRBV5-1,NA,CASSSQPGGELFF
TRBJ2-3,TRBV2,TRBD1,CASSAGTGKTDTQYF
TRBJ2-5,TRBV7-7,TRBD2,CASSLGLAGDETQYF
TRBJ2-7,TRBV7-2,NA,CASSLAVPYEQYF
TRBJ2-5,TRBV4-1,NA,CASSQDARKETQYF
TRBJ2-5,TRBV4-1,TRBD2,CASSQIQSAGGTQYF
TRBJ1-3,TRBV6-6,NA,CASSYGTPISGNTIYF
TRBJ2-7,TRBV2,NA,CASSITAYEQYF
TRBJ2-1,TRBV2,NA,CASSPRDPSYNEQFF
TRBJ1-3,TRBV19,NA,CASSMVHLTGNTIYF
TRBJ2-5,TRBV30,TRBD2,CAWRLAGLEETQYF
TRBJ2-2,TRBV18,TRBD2,CASSPPTSGTLNTGELFF
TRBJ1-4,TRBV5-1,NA,CASSRVDGTNEKLFF
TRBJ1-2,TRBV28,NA,CASSRGNDGSYTF
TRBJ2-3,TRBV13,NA,CASSKGGDRTTDTQYF
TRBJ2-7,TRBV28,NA,CASSLRAVSSYEQYF
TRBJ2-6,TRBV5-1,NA,CASSPSGANVLTF
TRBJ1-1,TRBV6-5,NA,CATKDRMNTEAFF
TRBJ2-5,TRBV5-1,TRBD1,CASSSLTGRYQETQYF
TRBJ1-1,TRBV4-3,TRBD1,CASSQLPGTGDYMNTEAFF
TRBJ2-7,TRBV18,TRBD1,CASSPYTGGIGAYEQYF
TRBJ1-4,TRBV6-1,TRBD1,CASGTDPNEKLFF
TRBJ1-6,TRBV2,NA,CASSEGIGGLNSPLHF
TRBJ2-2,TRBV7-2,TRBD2,CASSRTLVAGATGELFF
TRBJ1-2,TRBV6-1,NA,CASSRTTFYGYTF
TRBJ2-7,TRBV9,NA,CASSVGREVAYEQYF
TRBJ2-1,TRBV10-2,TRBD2,CASSDSGRANPEQFF
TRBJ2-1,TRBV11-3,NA,CASSQNSAGEQFF
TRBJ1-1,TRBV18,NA,CASSLRGQNTEAFF
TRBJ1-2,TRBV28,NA,CASTLPGGMGYGYTF